A single sample is the source of the 15 T cell receptor beta chains below, sequenced in a study of blood T cell repertoires in COVID-19. Method: immunoSEQ multiplex PCR; TCRdb's copy keeps in-frame clones and lacks some. The repertoire holds around 300,000 clones, with about 82% as singletons. Sequenced material: peripheral blood. Receptors were obtained from a human donor in a cohort sampled during active COVID-19.

The chain couples TRBV6-5 to TRBJ1-1; TRBD1 aligns across 7 bases. Per germline, CDR1 MNHEY and CDR2 SVGAGI. This CDR3 has 15 amino acids. The J segment lost 7 bases and the V segment lost 5 bases, leaving 13 bases of the junction unmatched. CDR3 residues: CASSRQGNPPFEAFF. The CDR3 DNA reads as TGTGCCAGCAGTCGACAGGGAAACCCTCCCTTTGAAGCTTTCTTT.

A remark on this clone: In the same sample, other DNA sequences code for this CDR3. The chain recombines TRBV3-1 (or the pseudogene TRBV3-2) with TRBJ1-1; maybe TRBD1 (5 bases). CDR1 LGHDT and CDR2 YNNKEL come from the germline V gene (reference sequence). Between the trimmed V and J ends, which lost 4 bases and 4 bases, there was a span of 10 bases. This CDR3 has 13 residues. CDR3 region: CASSPDRGTEAFF. The CDR3 DNA is TGTGCCAGCAGCCCGGATAGGGGCACTGAAGCTTTCTTT.

The V gene is TRBV12-5, the J gene TRBJ2-7; D is undetermined. V lost 5 bases and J 3 bases, leaving 5 bases between the germline ends. Looked up from germline, CDR1 is LGHNT and CDR2 is FRNRAP. This CDR3 has 11 amino acids. The CDR3 DNA sequence: TGTGCTAGTGGTGCACACTACGAGCAGTACTTC. As protein: CASGAHYEQYF.

The chain recombines TRBV7-9 with TRBJ2-4; weak D call: TRBD1 (5 bases). CDR1 is SEHNR, CDR2 FQNEAQ, per germline (reference sequence). The ends were cut back, 5 bases at V and 3 bases at J, with 11 bases in the middle. This CDR3 is 14 amino acids long. The CDR3 sequence is CASSMDTYKNIQYF. The CDR3 bases are TGTGCCAGCAGCATGGACACTTACAAAAACATTCAGTACTTC.

The J gene is TRBJ2-1, the V gene TRBV18; 7 bases agree with TRBD1. Germline loops: CDR1 KGHSH, CDR2 LQKENI. The V and J ends lost 8 bases and 14 bases, in that order; junction bases with no gene match: 18. The CDR3 extends over 14 amino acids. The CDR3 DNA reads TGTGCCAGCCTACCGTACATCACCGGGACAGCCGAGTTCTTC. It encodes CASLPYITGTAEFF.

The V and J genes are TRBV6-4 and TRBJ2-2; possible D gene TRBD1, 5 bases. Looked up from germline, CDR1 is MRHNA and CDR2 is SNTAGT. The CDR3 sequence is 15 residues long. V lost 7 bases and J 3 bases, leaving 15 bases between the germline ends. CDR3 DNA sequence: TGTGCCAGCAAGGGCCAGACGACAGACACCGGGGAGCTGTTTTTT. Amino acid sequence: CASKGQTTDTGELFF.

The chain joins TRBV2 to TRBJ1-1, with a weak D call TRBD1 (6 bases). Trimming left V 9 bases short and J 4 bases short, with 9 bases between. This CDR3 comprises 11 residues. CDR1 is SNHLY, CDR2 FYNNEI, per germline. This chain's CDR3 is CARTGATEAFF. The DNA of the CDR3 is TGTGCCAGGACAGGTGCCACTGAAGCTTTCTTT.

The chain uses TRBV5-6 and TRBJ1-1; D might be TRBD1 (5 bases). The CDR3 extends over 13 amino acids. Germline-derived CDR1 and CDR2 are SGHDT and YYEEEE. V was pared by 2 bases and J by 11 bases, with 16 bases between. The DNA for the CDR3 is TGTGCCAGCAGCTTCGGCAGTGGGGGGTGGGCTTTCTTT. This encodes CASSFGSGGWAFF.

The J gene is TRBJ1-1, the V gene TRBV12-3 or TRBV12-4, with D perhaps matching TRBD1 (5 bases). CDR3 length equals 13 residues. V gave up 7 bases and J gave up 1 base, with 10 bases separating them. The CDR3 spells CASNLGANTEAFF. In DNA, the CDR3 is TGTGCCAGCAATCTAGGGGCGAACACTGAAGCTTTCTTT.

The gene calls are TRBV3-1 (or the pseudogene TRBV3-2) and TRBJ2-7; 7 nucleotides line up with TRBD1. J lost 6 bases, V lost 1 base, and 12 bases had no gene match. The CDR3 extends over 16 amino acids. CDR1 and CDR2 (germline): LGHDT, YNNKEL (reference sequence). This CDR3 reads CASSQATGRSRGEQYF. CDR3 DNA sequence: TGTGCCAGCAGCCAAGCGACAGGGCGTTCTCGCGGCGAGCAGTACTTC.

This clone was seen only a few times. The chain links TRBV5-1 to TRBJ2-7; the D gene is possibly TRBD1 (6 bases). V was pared by 3 bases and J by 5 bases, with 21 bases between. Per germline, CDR1 SGHRS and CDR2 YFSETQ. This CDR3 spans 16 amino acids. CDR3 bases: TGCGCCAGCAGCTGGACTGGGGCAGGGGCGTTCGACGAGCAGTACTTC. Residues: CASSWTGAGAFDEQYF.

This clone was counted a single time. The genes are TRBV6-1 and TRBJ2-3; weak D call: TRBD2 (5 bases). The CDR3 contains 14 residues. Germline lookup yields CDR1 MNHNS and CDR2 SASEGT. V was clipped by 2 bases and J by 4 bases, with 10 bases between them. DNA for the CDR3: TGTGCCAGCAGTGAATTGACGGAGGCAGATACGCAGTATTTT. It encodes CASSELTEADTQYF.

The J gene is TRBJ1-5, the V gene TRBV7-8; the D is unclear. Germline V gives CDR1 SGHVS, CDR2 FQNEAQ. V lost 0 bases to trimming and J lost 7 bases, with 10 bases between them. CDR3 length: 14 amino acids. DNA for the CDR3: TGTGCCAGCAGCTTAGCGGTAGAATCACAGCCCCAGCATTTT. Translation gives CASSLAVESQPQHF. Complete variable domain (other parts from reference TRBV7-8 and TRBJ1-5): GAGVSQSPRYKVAKRGQDVALRCDPISGHVSLFWYQQALGQGPEFLTYFQNEAQLDKSGLPSDRFFAERPEGSVSTLKIQRTQQEDSAVYLCASSLAVESQPQHFGDGTRLSIL.

This clone was detected once. The chain uses TRBV10-3 and TRBJ1-1; D might be TRBD1 (6 bases). The V and J ends lost 10 bases and 0 bases respectively, with 15 bases between them. This CDR3 contains 14 residues. The V gene's germline CDR1 is ENHRY and CDR2 SYGVKD. The CDR3 DNA reads as TGTGCCACTGTCGAGGGGGTATTGAACACTGAAGCTTTCTTT. Translated: CATVEGVLNTEAFF.

This clone has only a few counts. In the same sample, other DNA sequences code for this CDR3. The V call is TRBV18, the J call TRBJ1-1, with 7 bases fitting TRBD1. The germline V gene encodes CDR1 KGHSH and CDR2 LQKENI. This CDR3 region has 14 residues. V was pared by 6 bases and J by 1 base, with 5 bases of the junction left unmatched. The CDR3 sequence: CASSPGQKNTEAFF. In DNA, the CDR3 is TGTGCCAGCTCCCCGGGACAGAAGAACACTGAAGCTTTCTTT.